This passage covers 26 T cell receptor beta chains from one sample sequenced in a study of identical twins (dated by TCRdb to 2015 to 2016). Library method: 5' RACE. Sequencing relied on an Illumina HiSeq 2000. Using fastp at Q25 and MiXCR, TCRdb reprocessed the public reads and kept productive beta chains. Each record represents a unique CDR3 protein, reported with the most common genes and DNA among its rows. Present in this sample are hundreds of thousands of distinct CDR3 sequences, 24% of which were seen just once. About 2.7% of the sample lies in the top ten. The same sample was also studied in work on T cells expressing NK-cell markers.

The sample comprised CD4+ T cells sorted from blood. These TCRs come from a woman between 18 and 29 years old in good health.

This clonotype has a handful of counts. The gene calls are TRBV3-1 and TRBJ2-7; 9 nucleotides align to TRBD2. The CDR3 extends over 14 amino acids. V was clipped by 4 bases and J by 4 bases; unmatched bases: 5. Germline assignment: CDR1 LGHDT and CDR2 YNNKEL (reference sequence). CDR3 nucleotide sequence: TGTGCCAGCAGCCGGACTAGCGCCAAGTACGAGCAGTACTTC. This codes for CASSRTSAKYEQYF.

V usage is TRBV9 and J usage is TRBJ2-7, with 9 bases aligning to TRBD2. CDR3 length equals 16 residues. Per germline, CDR1 SGDLS and CDR2 YYNGEE. With 0 bases clipped from V and 4 bases from J, the junction kept 8 bases outside the gene matches. The CDR3 region has the DNA TGTGCCAGCAGCGTAGCTACGAGCGGGAGGTTATACGAGCAGTACTTC. Translating it yields CASSVATSGRLYEQYF.

The genes are TRBV5-1 and TRBJ2-2; a possible D gene is TRBD1 (5 bases). CDR3 length: 16 residues. Trimming removed 3 bases from V and 3 bases from J, with 15 bases in between. The germline V gene encodes CDR1 SGHRS and CDR2 YFSETQ. CDR3 in amino acids: CASSSPRERDTGELFF. The CDR3 DNA reads TGCGCCAGCAGCTCCCCCAGGGAACGGGACACCGGGGAGCTGTTTTTT.

This clonotype was seen more than once but under ten times. J is TRBJ2-5 and V is TRBV5-1; D gene ambiguous. The CDR3 extends over 14 amino acids. Looked up from germline, CDR1 is SGHRS and CDR2 is YFSETQ. Between the trimmed V and J ends, which lost 0 bases and 2 bases, there was a span of 8 bases. The CDR3 nucleotides are TGCGCCAGCAGCTTGGAGGCAGAACAAGAGACCCAGTACTTC. Protein sequence: CASSLEAEQETQYF. The entire variable domain, with the rest obtained from reference TRBV5-1 and TRBJ2-5, is as follows: KAGVTQTPRYLIKTRGQQVTLSCSPISGHRSVSWYQQTPGQGLQFLFEYFSETQRNKGNFPGRFSGRQFSNSRSEMNVSTLELGDSALYLCASSLEAEQETQYFGPGTRLLVL.

Of note for this clonotype: Compared with germline, one end of the junction differs, possibly owing to a read error. V usage is TRBV7-9 and J usage is TRBJ2-2; 7 bases are shared with TRBD2. The CDR3 consists of 16 residues. In germline, CDR1 is SEHNR, CDR2 FQNEAQ (reference sequence). The CDR3 nucleotides read TGTGACAGCAGCTTAAGCGGACTAGGGAACACCGGGGAGCTGTTTTTT. As protein: CDSSLSGLGNTGELFF.

This clonotype was detected only a few times. The rearrangement uses TRBV25-1 and TRBJ1-3; possible D gene TRBD1, 5 bases. This CDR3 contains 17 residues. V dropped 3 bases and J dropped 0 bases, with 15 bases sitting between them. Germline CDR1 MGHDK, CDR2 SYGVNS. CDR3 sequence: CASSEAGTFSSGNTIYF. The CDR3, as DNA: TGTGCCAGCAGTGAGGCTGGGACGTTCAGCTCTGGAAACACCATATATTTT.

V and J are TRBV5-5 and TRBJ2-6; no clear D gene. Germline assignment: CDR1 SGHKS and CDR2 YYEKEE (reference sequence). The CDR3 contains 17 residues. The ends were cut back, 0 bases at V and 4 bases at J, with 14 bases in the middle. Written as DNA, the CDR3 is TGTGCCAGCAGCTTGGAGGCAGAGGTTACCGGGGCCAACGTCCTGACTTTC. Translation gives CASSLEAEVTGANVLTF.

V usage is TRBV3-1 and J usage is TRBJ2-1; 10 bases are shared with TRBD2. Germline V gene lookup returns CDR1 LGHDT and CDR2 YNNKEL (reference sequence). V gave up 4 bases and J gave up 7 bases; unmatched junction bases: 4. This CDR3 contains 14 residues. CDR3 sequence: CASSLLSGRNEQFF. DNA of the CDR3: TGTGCCAGCAGCCTGCTTAGCGGGAGGAATGAGCAGTTCTTC.

The chain has TRBV20-1 and TRBJ1-2, with TRBD1 matching 8 bases. Looked up from germline, CDR1 is DFQATT and CDR2 is SNEGSKA (reference sequence). J gave up 4 bases and V 4 bases, and 5 bases lay outside the gene matches. The CDR3 covers 13 residues. CDR3 residues: CSATGGGSYGYTF. CDR3 in DNA: TGCAGTGCTACAGGGGGCGGGAGCTATGGCTACACCTTC.

The chain carries TRBV10-3 and TRBJ1-4; no reliable D call. Trimming pared 0 bases from V and 0 bases from J, leaving 5 bases between. The CDR3 is 15 residues long. CDR1 is ENHRY and CDR2 is SYGVKD in the germline V gene. The chain's CDR3 is CAISESVATNEKLFF. The CDR3 DNA is TGTGCCATCAGTGAGTCAGTTGCAACTAATGAAAAACTGTTTTTT.

Comments on this clonotype: At one end, the junction sequence differs from germline, possibly due to a read error. The CDR3 DNA reads TGTGCTAGCAGCTTAGGGACTAGCGGGGGGAGCAATGAGCAGTTCTTC. This encodes CASSLGTSGGSNEQFF. V gene TRBV7-7 combines with J gene TRBJ2-1; 15 positions agree with TRBD2. This CDR3 spans 16 amino acids. Germline loops: CDR1 SSHAT, CDR2 FNYEAQ (reference sequence).

This chain uses TRBV29-1 with TRBJ2-5, with TRBD2 as a possible D gene (6 bases). The germline CDR1 and CDR2 sequences are SQVTM and ANQGSEA. This CDR3 region has 13 residues. V was pared by 7 bases and J by 0 bases, with 12 bases between. CDR3 in amino acids: CSAAGLNQETQYF. The DNA of the CDR3 is TGCAGCGCTGCGGGACTTAACCAAGAGACCCAGTACTTC. The full variable domain, completed using reference TRBV29-1 and TRBJ2-5, is SAVISQKPSRDICQRGTSLTIQCQVDSQVTMMFWYRQQPGQSLTLIATANQGSEATYESGFVIDKFPISRPNLTFSTLTVSNMSPEDSSIYLCSAAGLNQETQYFGPGTRLLVL.

The V call is TRBV6-5, the J call TRBJ2-3; D might be TRBD2 (6 bases). V lost 2 bases, J lost 3 bases, and 12 bases lay in between. Germline V CDR1 and CDR2: MNHEY, SVGAGI. This CDR3 is 15 amino acids long. CDR3 in amino acids: CASSYLARGTDTQYF. CDR3 coding DNA: TGTGCCAGCAGTTACCTTGCACGGGGGACAGATACGCAGTATTTT.

This clonotype was counted between two and nine times. The V and J genes are TRBV11-2 and TRBJ2-3; TRBD2 matches 11 bases. V shed 6 bases, J shed 2 bases, and the junction held 10 bases outside the gene matches. Germline lookup yields CDR1 SGHAT and CDR2 FQNNGV. This CDR3 is built from 17 residues. Written as DNA, the CDR3 is TGTGCCAGCAGTCCCCGGGGTAGCGGGGGGGACACAGATACGCAGTATTTT. It specifies CASSPRGSGGDTDTQYF.

This clonotype was detected only a few times. The chain links TRBV20-1 to TRBJ2-7; tentatively, D is TRBD1 or TRBD2 (5 bases each). From germline, CDR1 is DFQATT and CDR2 SNEGSKA (reference sequence). V lost 2 bases and J lost 3, with 14 bases in between. The CDR3 extends over 14 amino acids. The CDR3 here is CSARWDGGLYEQYF. The DNA of the CDR3 is TGCAGTGCTAGATGGGACGGTGGACTCTACGAGCAGTACTTC.

This rearrangement joins TRBV14 to TRBJ2-1; D is uncertain. The CDR3 is 13 residues long. Germline values: CDR1 SGHDN, CDR2 FVKESK. Trimming removed 7 bases at V and 4 bases at J, with 11 bases between. CDR3 in amino acids: CASNPTDYNEQFF. As DNA, the CDR3 is TGTGCCAGCAACCCGACGGATTACAATGAGCAGTTCTTC.

The chain is built from TRBV20-1 and TRBJ2-2; 7 bases match TRBD1. Unmatched junction bases numbered 8, after V lost 7 bases and J lost 0 bases. There are 15 residues in the CDR3. Germline CDR1 DFQATT, CDR2 SNEGSKA (reference sequence). CDR3 residues: CSDGDSAANTGELFF. The CDR3 bases are TGCAGTGACGGGGACAGCGCCGCGAACACCGGGGAGCTGTTTTTT.

At least ten counts were recorded for this clonotype. This sequence joins TRBV12-3 or TRBV12-4 and TRBJ1-5; D unclear. The CDR3 totals 13 residues. Trimming removed 2 bases at V and 7 bases at J, with 9 bases between. CDR3 in amino acids: CASSLSRIQPQHF. CDR3 coding DNA: TGTGCCAGCAGTTTATCGCGGATCCAGCCCCAGCATTTT.

The chain recombines TRBV6-1 with TRBJ1-5; 8 positions match TRBD1. V trimming: 8 bases; J trimming: 7 bases; junction bases outside the gene matches: 10. The CDR3 loop spans 14 amino acids. CDR1 and CDR2 (germline): MNHNS, SASEGT. The CDR3 coding sequence is TGTGCCAGCGGCCAAAGGACAGGGACCCAGCCCCAGCATTTT. It encodes CASGQRTGTQPQHF.

The table lists this clonotype with many counts. The chain is built from TRBV5-1 and TRBJ1-6, with 7 positions matching TRBD1. J lost 10 bases, V lost 0 bases, and 7 bases had no gene match. The CDR3 runs 15 residues. Germline CDR1 reads SGHRS; CDR2 reads YFSETQ. CDR3 nucleotide sequence: TGCGCCAGCAGCTTGGGCGGACAGGCGGGGTCACCCCTCCACTTT. Its protein is CASSLGGQAGSPLHF.

In this sample, this clonotype turned up a few times. The rearrangement joins TRBV7-2 to TRBJ2-7; 7 nucleotides align to TRBD1. CDR3 length equals 14 residues. Looked up from germline, CDR1 is SGHTA and CDR2 is FQGNSA. J was trimmed by 6 bases and V by 7 bases; bases with no gene match: 12. The DNA for the CDR3 is TGTGCCAGCACTCAGAACAGGGGTTTGGGCGAGCAGTACTTC. This translates into CASTQNRGLGEQYF.

The chain couples TRBV12-3 or TRBV12-4 to TRBJ2-7; either TRBD1 or TRBD2 may fit D (5 bases each). The CDR3 loop spans 14 amino acids. The V end lost 2 bases, the J end lost 2 bases, and 10 bases lay between the germline ends. This CDR3 is CASSLTGDAYEQYF. The CDR3 DNA reads TGTGCCAGCAGTTTAACCGGGGACGCCTACGAGCAGTACTTC.

The rearrangement uses TRBV7-9 and TRBJ2-1; 10 nucleotides agree with TRBD2. Germline CDR1 and CDR2: SEHNR and FQNEAQ (reference sequence). The CDR3 length is 15 residues. The V gene end was trimmed by 3 bases and the J gene end by 7 bases; junction bases not matched to a gene: 6. Here the CDR3 reads CASSLIRLAGNEQFF. The CDR3 nucleotides are TGTGCCAGCAGCTTGATTCGACTAGCGGGTAATGAGCAGTTCTTC. The variable domain in full, with the rest retrieved from reference TRBV7-9 and TRBJ2-1, is DTGVSQNPRHKITKRGQNVTFRCDPISEHNRLYWYRQTLGQGPEFLTYFQNEAQLEKSRLLSDRFSAERPKGSFSTLEIQRTEQGDSAMYLCASSLIRLAGNEQFFGPGTRLTVL.

This clonotype has only a few counts. J is TRBJ1-1 and V is TRBV7-8, with D unresolved. Germline-derived CDR1 and CDR2 are SGHVS and FQNEAQ. There are 15 residues in the CDR3. V shed 1 base and J shed 1 base, with 10 bases lying between them. The CDR3 region has the DNA TGTGCCAGCAGCTTAGGGGTCTCCGAGAACACTGAAGCTTTCTTT. This sequence encodes CASSLGVSENTEAFF.

This clonotype appeared a few times. The chain combines TRBV13 with TRBJ2-6; no firm D call. This CDR3 spans 15 amino acids. V was trimmed by 4 bases and J by 4 bases, leaving 11 bases between them. Germline loops: CDR1 PRHDT, CDR2 FYEKMQ (reference sequence). The CDR3 nucleotides are TGTGCCAGCAGCTCTTGGCAGGCGGGGGCCAACGTCCTGACTTTC. Its protein product is CASSSWQAGANVLTF.

CDR3 residues: CASRPAAKNIQYF. The CDR3 coding sequence is TGTGCCAGCAGGCCTGCGGCCAAAAACATTCAGTACTTC. The rearrangement uses TRBV7-2 and TRBJ2-4; D is unclear. This CDR3 spans 13 amino acids. Trimming stripped 6 bases from V and 1 base from J, with 7 bases between. Germline V gene sequence: CDR1 SGHTA, CDR2 FQGNSA.